This TCR beta chain stems from a study of blood T cell repertoires in COVID-19. The overall study: The United States, Italy and Spain supplied acute and convalescent COVID-19 samples. The cDNA or gDNA used as material had been derived from T cells, B-cell-depleted T cells, or PBMCs.

Per the original methods: Estimates of nucleated cell counts were drawn from the amplification of reference gene primers. The table came from immunoSEQ multiplex PCR; TCRdb's copy has only in-frame clones and leaves some out. V, J and clone size reflect that table, while D and trimming were determined from the DNA. The repertoire holds 200,000 to 250,000 clones, with about nine tenths as singletons. To note about this clone: Compared with germline, one end of the junction differs, possibly owing to a read error.

This receptor was taken from a man aged 25 to 40 who had recovered from COVID-19. Sequencing was done on a sample of peripheral blood.

The CDR3 loop is CSVAFRDNLIPPDF. The CDR3 DNA follows: TGCAGCGTTGCGTTCCGGGATAACCTAATTCCGCCAGACTTC. The V and J genes are TRBV29-1 and TRBJ2-7; perhaps TRBD2 as D (5 bases). The CDR3 consists of 14 residues. CDR1 is SQVTM, CDR2 ANQGSEA, per germline.